Shown below are 28 T cell receptor beta chains from a single sample sequenced in a study of blood T cell repertoires in COVID-19. Using immunoSEQ multiplex PCR, the repertoire was profiled, and TCRdb retains in-frame clones only, with some absent. The table has over 140,000 clones, about 75% seen once; the top ten hold about 2.9%. The sample was PBMCs or T cells enriched from blood (not recorded which). The receptors were sampled from a woman aged 45-59 years who had recovered from COVID-19.

V and J are TRBV5-6 and TRBJ1-5; 7 nucleotides line up with TRBD1. This CDR3 contains 13 residues. Germline CDR1 reads SGHDT; CDR2 reads YYEEEE. The ends lost 7 bases at V and 6 bases at J; junction bases unmatched: 7. The CDR3: CASRQGPGQPQHF. The CDR3 nucleotides read TGTGCCAGCCGACAGGGACCGGGTCAGCCCCAGCATTTT.

The chain couples TRBV6-1 to TRBJ2-3; 8 bases are a match to TRBD2. The V and J ends lost 0 bases and 1 base, in that order; junction bases with no gene match: 3. The CDR3 consists of 16 residues. Per germline, CDR1 MNHNS and CDR2 SASEGT. This CDR3 is CASSEAAGAGTDTQYF. CDR3 bases: TGTGCCAGCAGTGAAGCAGCGGGGGCAGGCACAGATACGCAGTATTTT.

This clone has a single count. The chain is built from TRBV5-5 and TRBJ2-1; D is ambiguous. This CDR3 contains 12 residues. Germline V gives CDR1 SGHKS, CDR2 YYEKEE (reference sequence). The V and J ends lost 0 bases and 6 bases respectively, with 4 bases between them. CDR3 protein: CASSLGGNEQFF. The DNA for the CDR3 is TGTGCCAGCAGCTTGGGAGGCAATGAGCAGTTCTTC.

The chain uses TRBV28 and TRBJ1-5; 8 bases are shared with TRBD1. This CDR3 is built from 17 residues. V dropped 3 bases and J dropped 0; count of bases not matched to a gene: 7. Per germline, CDR1 MDHEN and CDR2 SYDVKM. The DNA for the CDR3 is TGTGCCAGCAGTTTTCCGACAGGGGTAAATAGCAATCAGCCCCAGCATTTT. It encodes CASSFPTGVNSNQPQHF.

This rearrangement joins TRBV19 to TRBJ2-2, with 8 bases identical to TRBD2. The trim removed 5 bases at V and 0 bases at J, leaving 5 bases unmatched. Germline V CDR1 and CDR2: LNHDA, SQIVND (reference sequence). The CDR3 is 16 residues long. CDR3 coding DNA: TGTGCCAGTAGTTTGGCGGGGGGACCGAACACCGGGGAGCTGTTTTTT. It specifies CASSLAGGPNTGELFF.

This chain joins TRBV5-4 and TRBJ2-1; weak D call: TRBD2 (6 bases). Germline V lookup: CDR1 SGHNT, CDR2 YYREEE (reference sequence). V was cut by 0 bases and J by 6 bases, with 13 bases left in between. CDR3 length: 15 amino acids. This CDR3 reads CASSLDHWGGNEQFF. CDR3 nucleotide sequence: TGTGCCAGCAGCTTGGATCACTGGGGAGGCAATGAGCAGTTCTTC.

This chain links TRBV5-1 with TRBJ2-1, with 9 bases that match TRBD1. The germline gives CDR1 SGHRS, CDR2 YFSETQ. The V gene end was trimmed by 4 bases and the J gene end by 2 bases; junction bases not matched to a gene: 7. The CDR3 length is 16 residues. CDR3 bases: TGCGCCAGCAGCCCTGGACAGGGGCACACCTACAATGAGCAGTTCTTC. Translating gives CASSPGQGHTYNEQFF.

In this sample, this clone turned up once. The rearrangement links TRBV9 to TRBJ1-4; 10 bases map to TRBD1. The V and J ends lost 4 bases and 0 bases, in that order; junction bases with no gene match: 15. The CDR3 runs 20 residues. Germline CDR1 is SGDLS and CDR2 is YYNGEE. The CDR3 nucleotides are TGTGCCAGCAGCTCAACCGGGACAGGGGCCCATTCCGCAACTAATGAAAAACTGTTTTTT. Amino acids: CASSSTGTGAHSATNEKLFF.

This clone is deemed medium-sized. The rearrangement uses TRBV10-1 and TRBJ2-1, with D possibly being TRBD2 (5 bases). CDR1 and CDR2 (germline): WNHNN, SYGVQD (reference sequence). V lost 0 bases to trimming and J lost 6 bases, with 12 bases between them. The CDR3 runs 15 residues. The CDR3 loop reads CASSESREIGNEQFF. CDR3 sequence (DNA): TGCGCCAGCAGTGAGTCACGGGAAATAGGCAATGAGCAGTTCTTC.

This chain uses TRBV12-3 or TRBV12-4 with TRBJ2-7, with D uncertain. The CDR3 extends over 12 amino acids. V was shortened by 6 bases and J by 0 bases, with 6 bases between the two germline ends. CDR3 sequence (DNA): TGTGCCAGCAGCCGGAGCTCCTACGAGCAGTACTTC. It translates to CASSRSSYEQYF.

This chain uses TRBV14 with TRBJ1-3; no firm D call. V shed 4 bases and J shed 0 bases, with 13 bases lying between them. CDR3 length: 16 amino acids. Germline CDR1 and CDR2: SGHDN and FVKESK. CDR3 loop: CASSLMTPSSGNTIYF. CDR3 bases: TGTGCCAGCAGCCTTATGACACCCTCCTCTGGAAACACCATATATTTT.

This chain connects TRBV5-6 to TRBJ1-2; perhaps TRBD1 as D (5 bases). V was pared by 2 bases and J by 2 bases, with 13 bases between. There are 15 residues in the CDR3. Germline loops: CDR1 SGHDT, CDR2 YYEEEE. The CDR3: CASSLTQGQNYGYTF. CDR3 in DNA: TGTGCCAGCAGCTTAACCCAGGGCCAAAACTATGGCTACACCTTC.

The genes are TRBV10-3 and TRBJ1-1; a weak D match, TRBD1 (6 bases). Trimming stripped 0 bases from V and 4 bases from J, with 9 bases between. Looked up from germline, CDR1 is ENHRY and CDR2 is SYGVKD. CDR3 length: 14 amino acids. The CDR3 DNA reads as TGTGCCATCAGTGAGTCCAAGACAGGCACTGAAGCTTTCTTT. Translated: CAISESKTGTEAFF.

The chain combines TRBV19 with TRBJ2-1, with 8 bases aligning to TRBD2. Trimming at V came to 3 bases and at J to 2 bases, leaving 9 bases not matched to a gene. Germline-derived CDR1 and CDR2 are LNHDA and SQIVND (reference sequence). The CDR3 has 17 residues. CDR3 coding DNA: TGTGCCAGTAGTATCCCCCAGCGGGGGAAACCCTACAATGAGCAGTTCTTC. This gives the protein CASSIPQRGKPYNEQFF.

The genes are TRBV5-1 and TRBJ2-7; TRBD2 matches 12 bases. The CDR3 is made up of 15 amino acids. Losses at the gene ends were 1 base for V and 5 bases for J; bases not matched to a gene: 4. CDR1 and CDR2 (germline): SGHRS, YFSETQ. This CDR3 is CASSLRTSGNNEQYF. CDR3 bases: TGCGCCAGCAGCTTGAGGACTAGCGGGAACAACGAGCAGTACTTC.

V and J are TRBV29-1 and TRBJ2-2, with TRBD1 as a possible D gene (6 bases). Trimming left V 8 bases short and J 0 bases short, with 13 bases between. CDR1 SQVTM and CDR2 ANQGSEA come from the germline V gene. The CDR3 contains 14 residues. Written as DNA, the CDR3 is TGCAGCATTGGGGGCAGGCCGAACACCGGGGAGCTGTTTTTT. Its protein is CSIGGRPNTGELFF.

This clone was found a few times. The chain couples TRBV27 to TRBJ1-1, with unresolved D. Trimming removed 5 bases at V and 7 bases at J, with 17 bases between. Germline CDR1 and CDR2: MNHEY and SMNVEV (reference sequence). This CDR3 spans 14 amino acids. The CDR3 protein is CASSPQGGSNEAFF. CDR3 DNA: TGTGCCAGCAGTCCCCAAGGCGGCAGCAATGAAGCTTTCTTT.

The chain combines TRBV6-1 with TRBJ2-7, with 8 bases that match TRBD1. Per germline, CDR1 MNHNS and CDR2 SASEGT. Losses at the gene ends were 2 bases for V and 3 bases for J; bases not matched to a gene: 3. This CDR3 spans 14 amino acids. The CDR3 sequence: CASSENTGGYEQYF. The CDR3 DNA is TGTGCCAGCAGTGAAAATACAGGGGGCTACGAGCAGTACTTC.

The V gene is TRBV20-1, the J gene TRBJ2-1, with D uncertain. The germline V and J ends were trimmed by 3 bases and 4 bases, with 13 bases remaining between them. Germline values: CDR1 DFQATT, CDR2 SNEGSKA (reference sequence). This CDR3 region has 14 residues. In DNA form, the CDR3 reads TGCAGTGCTAGTGGGCGGCCCTTGTACAATGAGCAGTTCTTC. It translates to CSASGRPLYNEQFF.

The chain is built from TRBV18 and TRBJ2-4, with D possibly matching TRBD2 (5 bases). The germline CDR1 and CDR2 sequences are KGHSH and LQKENI. The CDR3 covers 13 residues. Trimming shortened V by 3 bases and J by 2 bases, and 5 bases separated the two germline ends. The CDR3 DNA reads TGTGCCAGCTCACCCGGGACCAAAAACATTCAGTACTTC. It encodes CASSPGTKNIQYF.

This clone was detected once. The gene calls are TRBV5-1 and TRBJ1-1; D possibly corresponds to TRBD1 (6 bases). The CDR3 covers 14 residues. Germline V gene data show CDR1 as SGHRS and CDR2 as YFSETQ. V was clipped by 2 bases and J by 4 bases, with 12 bases between them. The CDR3 DNA reads TGCGCCAGCAGCTTTCAGGGGAGGGGCACTGAAGCTTTCTTT. It is translated as CASSFQGRGTEAFF.

A single count supports this clone. The chain has TRBV3-1 (or the pseudogene TRBV3-2) and TRBJ1-1, with TRBD1 identical over 7 bases. The CDR3 is 14 residues long. Trimming took 1 base from V and 10 from J; bases not matched to a gene: 9. The germline CDR1 and CDR2 sequences are LGHDT and YNNKEL (reference sequence). This CDR3 is CASSQVSRQGTAFF. DNA for the CDR3: TGTGCCAGCAGCCAAGTTTCCCGACAGGGTACAGCTTTCTTT.

The gene calls are TRBV9 and TRBJ2-7, with TRBD2 matching over 8 bases. J was trimmed by 2 bases and V by 4 bases; bases with no gene match: 8. The CDR3 covers 15 residues. From germline, CDR1 is SGDLS and CDR2 YYNGEE. DNA for the CDR3: TGTGCCAGCAGCCGCGCGGGGGGCTCCACCTACGAGCAGTACTTC. The encoded protein is CASSRAGGSTYEQYF.

This rearrangement joins TRBV5-1 to TRBJ1-4; D perhaps matches TRBD1 (5 bases). Germline loops: CDR1 SGHRS, CDR2 YFSETQ. CDR3 length: 15 residues. Deletions cut 2 bases from V and 3 bases from J, with 11 bases between. The CDR3 reads CASSFSPGANEKLFF. DNA of the CDR3: TGCGCCAGCAGCTTTAGTCCGGGGGCTAATGAAAAACTGTTTTTT.

The chain combines TRBV5-1 with TRBJ2-7; the D gene is possibly TRBD1 (6 bases). CDR3 length: 13 amino acids. CDR1 SGHRS and CDR2 YFSETQ come from the germline V gene. Between the trimmed V and J ends, which lost 7 bases and 4 bases, there was a span of 15 bases. The CDR3 is CASRPSTGYEQYF. As DNA, the CDR3 is TGCGCCAGCCGCCCCTCGACAGGTTACGAGCAGTACTTC.

In its sample, this clone was seen a few times. The genes are TRBV19 and TRBJ2-7; 13 bases fit TRBD2. There are 20 residues in the CDR3. J lost 3 bases, V lost 0 bases, and 14 bases had no gene match. Germline V gene sequence: CDR1 LNHDA, CDR2 SQIVND (reference sequence). The CDR3 nucleotides are TGTGCCAGTAGTATAGAATCCTCATCCGGGACTAGCGGGACGCACTACGAGCAGTACTTC. Protein: CASSIESSSGTSGTHYEQYF.

In its sample, this clone was seen once. The chain employs TRBV24-1 and TRBJ1-5; no firm D call. Trimming pared 9 bases from V and 3 bases from J, leaving 17 bases between. The CDR3 has 15 amino acids. The germline gives CDR1 KGHDR, CDR2 SFDVKD. The CDR3 DNA reads as TGTGCCACCGCCCAAGGGCGGGCGGACAATCAGCCCCAGCATTTT. Translation gives CATAQGRADNQPQHF.

The chain has TRBV19 and TRBJ1-2; D is possibly TRBD1 (5 bases). The V end lost 4 bases, the J end lost 1 base, and 22 bases lay between the germline ends. Germline CDR1 is LNHDA and CDR2 is SQIVND (reference sequence). This CDR3 region has 18 residues. CDR3 DNA: TGTGCCAGTAGTACCCTGGGGGGACGAGGCTCTGGTAACTATGGCTACACCTTC. It yields the protein CASSTLGGRGSGNYGYTF.